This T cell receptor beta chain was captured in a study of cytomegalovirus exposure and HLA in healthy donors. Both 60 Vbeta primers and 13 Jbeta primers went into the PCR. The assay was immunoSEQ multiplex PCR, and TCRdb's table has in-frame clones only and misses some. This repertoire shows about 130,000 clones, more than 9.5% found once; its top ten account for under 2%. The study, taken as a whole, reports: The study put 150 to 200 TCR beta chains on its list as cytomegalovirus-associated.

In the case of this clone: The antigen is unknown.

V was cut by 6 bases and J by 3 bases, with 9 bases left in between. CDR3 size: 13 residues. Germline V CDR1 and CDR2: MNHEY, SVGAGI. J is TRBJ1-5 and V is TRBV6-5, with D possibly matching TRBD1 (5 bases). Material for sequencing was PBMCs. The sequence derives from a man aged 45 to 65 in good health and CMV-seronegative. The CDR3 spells CASRRQHNQPQHF. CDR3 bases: TGTGCCAGCAGACGACAGCACAATCAGCCCCAGCATTTT.